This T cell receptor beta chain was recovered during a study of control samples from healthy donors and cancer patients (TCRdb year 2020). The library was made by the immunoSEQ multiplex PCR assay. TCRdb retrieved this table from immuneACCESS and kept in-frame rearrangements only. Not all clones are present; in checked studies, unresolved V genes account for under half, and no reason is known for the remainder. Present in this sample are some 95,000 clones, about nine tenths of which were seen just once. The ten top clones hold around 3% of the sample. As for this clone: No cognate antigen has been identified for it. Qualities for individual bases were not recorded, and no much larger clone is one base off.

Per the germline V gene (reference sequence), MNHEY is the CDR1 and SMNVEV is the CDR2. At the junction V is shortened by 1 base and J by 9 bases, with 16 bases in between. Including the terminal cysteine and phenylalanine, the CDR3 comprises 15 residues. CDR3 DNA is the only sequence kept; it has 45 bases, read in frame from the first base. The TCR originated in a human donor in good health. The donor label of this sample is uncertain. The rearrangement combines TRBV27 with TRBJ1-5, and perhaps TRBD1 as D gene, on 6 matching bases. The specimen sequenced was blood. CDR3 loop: CASSLYIGGVGPQHF. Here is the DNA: TGTGCCAGCAGTTTATACATCGGGGGCGTAGGGCCCCAGCATTTT.